The present entry profiles one T cell receptor beta chain with its context. This sample was taken from a study of identifying expanded T cells in peripheral blood. The CDR3 loop spans 13 amino acids. Per germline, CDR1 MGHRA and CDR2 YSYEKL. Trimming pared 2 bases from V and 2 bases from J, leaving 6 bases between. The assay was immunoSEQ multiplex PCR, and TCRdb's table has in-frame clones only and misses some. This sample has under 90,000 clones; around 91% occur once, and the top ten carry 2.5% to 3.5%. No infections or other immune events were documented during collection. The specimen was blood. The J gene is TRBJ1-1, the V gene TRBV4-1; D gene ambiguous. This sequence was found in a person between 18 and 75 years old in good health. Here the CDR3 reads CASSQPDNTEAFF. CDR3 DNA sequence: TGCGCCAGCAGCCAACCAGATAACACTGAAGCTTTCTTT.